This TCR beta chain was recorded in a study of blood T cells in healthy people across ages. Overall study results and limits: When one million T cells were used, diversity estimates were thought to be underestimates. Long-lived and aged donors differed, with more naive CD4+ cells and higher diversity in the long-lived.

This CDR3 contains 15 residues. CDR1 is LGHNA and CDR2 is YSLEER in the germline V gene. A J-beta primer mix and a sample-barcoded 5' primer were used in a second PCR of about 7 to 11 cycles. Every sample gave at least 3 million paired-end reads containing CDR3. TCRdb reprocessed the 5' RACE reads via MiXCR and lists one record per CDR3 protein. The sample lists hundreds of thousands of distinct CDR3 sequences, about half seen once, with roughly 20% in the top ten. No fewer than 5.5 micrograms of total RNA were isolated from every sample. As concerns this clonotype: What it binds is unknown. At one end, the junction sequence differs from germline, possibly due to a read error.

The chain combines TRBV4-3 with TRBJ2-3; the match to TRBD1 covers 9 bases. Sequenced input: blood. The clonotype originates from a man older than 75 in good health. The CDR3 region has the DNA TGCGCCAGCAGCCAGTTGGGACAGGGAGGAGATACGCGGTATTTT. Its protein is CASSQLGQGGDTRYF.